Below are 27 T cell receptor beta chains sequenced from a single sample in a study of blood T cell repertoires in COVID-19. TCRdb's copy holds only in-frame clones and misses some; the assay was immunoSEQ multiplex PCR. The table has under 200,000 clones, about 85% seen once. Sequences were obtained from peripheral blood. The receptor source for this set is a man between 60 and 75 years old with active or convalescent COVID-19.

This chain uses TRBV30 with TRBJ1-1; a possible D gene is TRBD1 (6 bases). The germline gives CDR1 GTSNPN, CDR2 SVGIG (reference sequence). The V end lost 3 bases, the J end lost 4 bases, and 15 bases lay between the germline ends. The CDR3 consists of 14 residues. The CDR3 DNA sequence: TGTGCCTGGAGCGTTCGGTCAGGGGTCACTGAAGCTTTCTTT. Its translation: CAWSVRSGVTEAFF. The whole variable domain, remainder taken from reference TRBV30 and TRBJ1-1, is SQTIHQWPATLVQPVGSPLSLECTVEGTSNPNLYWYRQAAGRGLQLLFYSVGIGQISSEVPQNLSASRPQDRQFILSSKKLLLSDSGFYLCAWSVRSGVTEAFFGQGTRLTVV.

With respect to this clone: The conserved phenylalanine or tryptophan is not found at the CDR3 terminus, so this likely reflects a read error. The DNA is omitted, as the CDR3 cannot be located on it reliably, and the CDR3 follows TCRdb's listing. The chain joins TRBV6-4 to TRBJ2-7; the table calls TRBD2, which could not be checked here. Counting both end residues, the CDR3 totals 10 amino acids. CDR1 is MRHNA and CDR2 is SNTAGT in the germline V gene. The CDR3 loop reads CASRTVKRGN.

The rearrangement joins TRBV5-5 to TRBJ2-5, with no clear D. V dropped 1 base and J dropped 5 bases, with 9 bases sitting between them. Germline V CDR1 and CDR2: SGHKS, YYEKEE (reference sequence). The CDR3 is 13 residues long. CDR3 nucleotides: TGTGCCAGCAGCTTGTACGGTTACGAGACCCAGTACTTC. It codes for CASSLYGYETQYF.

The chain joins TRBV15 to TRBJ2-1; no reliable D call. Germline CDR1 LNHNV, CDR2 YYDKDF (reference sequence). There are 13 residues in the CDR3. V was cut by 4 bases and J by 3 bases, with 7 bases left in between. In DNA form, the CDR3 reads TGTGCCACCAGCACAGGTTACTACAATGAGCAGTTCTTC. Translated, it gives CATSTGYYNEQFF.

The gene calls are TRBV5-1 and TRBJ2-5, with 10 bases lining up with TRBD1. Unmatched junction bases numbered 8, after V lost 4 bases and J lost 5 bases. The CDR3 covers 15 residues. CDR1 and CDR2 (germline): SGHRS, YFSETQ. The CDR3 DNA follows: TGCGCCAGCAGCCGAGACAGGGGGCGCGTTGAGACCCAGTACTTC. It encodes CASSRDRGRVETQYF. Combining the CDR3 with reference TRBV5-1 and TRBJ2-5 gives the whole variable domain KAGVTQTPRYLIKTRGQQVTLSCSPISGHRSVSWYQQTPGQGLQFLFEYFSETQRNKGNFPGRFSGRQFSNSRSEMNVSTLELGDSALYLCASSRDRGRVETQYFGPGTRLLVL.

The rearrangement joins TRBV6-1 to TRBJ1-5, with a possible D match to TRBD1 (6 bases). Germline V gene lookup returns CDR1 MNHNS and CDR2 SASEGT. CDR3 length equals 17 residues. Trimming cost V 1 base and J 2 bases, with 15 bases left between them. CDR3: CASSEGDRSWGNQPQHF. The CDR3 DNA follows: TGTGCCAGCAGTGAAGGTGACAGGTCATGGGGCAATCAGCCCCAGCATTTT.

The rearrangement uses TRBV10-3 and TRBJ1-1; tentative D call: TRBD1 (6 bases). The CDR3 is made up of 13 amino acids. CDR1 and CDR2 (germline): ENHRY, SYGVKD. The germline V and J ends were trimmed by 0 bases and 4 bases, with 6 bases remaining between them. The CDR3 spells CAISESRGTEAFF. DNA of the CDR3: TGTGCCATCAGTGAGTCCAGGGGCACTGAAGCTTTCTTT.

The chain recombines TRBV7-3 with TRBJ2-6, with D perhaps matching TRBD2 (6 bases). Trimming took off 5 bases at V and 2 bases at J, with 10 bases between the two ends. The germline CDR1 and CDR2 sequences are SGHTA and FQGTGA. The CDR3 loop spans 15 amino acids. The DNA for the CDR3 is TGTGCCAGCAGCCCGGGGGTAACTGGGGCCAACGTCCTGACTTTC. Translation gives CASSPGVTGANVLTF.

This sequence joins TRBV7-2 and TRBJ2-3; a possible D gene is TRBD2 (5 bases). CDR1 is SGHTA and CDR2 is FQGNSA in the germline V gene. The length of the CDR3 is 18 residues. The V and J ends lost 5 bases and 4 bases respectively, with 25 bases between them. The CDR3 DNA reads TGTGCCAGCAGCCCAGAGGCAACTAGGTTTGCCCAGGCAGATACGCAGTATTTT. Translating gives CASSPEATRFAQADTQYF.

This clone occurred once. The V and J genes are TRBV18 and TRBJ1-3; D remains unclear. The germline V gene encodes CDR1 KGHSH and CDR2 LQKENI. The CDR3 extends over 15 amino acids. Trimming took 3 bases from V and 0 from J, leaving 9 bases between them. Here the CDR3 DNA reads TGTGCCAGCTCACCCTCTTCCCTCTCTGGAAACACCATATATTTT. Protein sequence: CASSPSSLSGNTIYF.

Turning to this clone: The same CDR3 also results from other DNA sequences found in this sample. The J gene is TRBJ1-6, the V gene TRBV29-1; 10 bases line up with TRBD1. After removal of 4 bases from V and 6 bases from J, the junction contained 0 bases not matched to a gene. CDR1 SQVTM and CDR2 ANQGSEA come from the germline V gene. CDR3 length: 13 amino acids. This CDR3 is CSVGQGANSPLHF. CDR3 nucleotides: TGCAGCGTTGGACAGGGGGCTAATTCACCCCTCCACTTT. The full variable domain, with the rest looked up from reference TRBV29-1 and TRBJ1-6, is SAVISQKPSRDICQRGTSLTIQCQVDSQVTMMFWYRQQPGQSLTLIATANQGSEATYESGFVIDKFPISRPNLTFSTLTVSNMSPEDSSIYLCSVGQGANSPLHFGNGTRLTVT.

The CDR3: CASSLITGYGYTF. CDR3 coding DNA: TGTGCCAGCAGCTTAATAACGGGCTATGGCTACACCTTC. This sequence joins TRBV7-9 and TRBJ1-2; D is undetermined. The V gene's germline CDR1 is SEHNR and CDR2 FQNEAQ (reference sequence). The germline V and J ends were trimmed by 2 bases and 4 bases, with 8 bases remaining between them. The CDR3 consists of 13 residues.

The rearrangement links TRBV19 to TRBJ1-1; TRBD1 agrees at 9 bases. Trimming removed 4 bases from V and 4 bases from J; junction bases left unmatched: 4. This CDR3 contains 14 residues. Germline CDR1 and CDR2: LNHDA and SQIVND (reference sequence). The CDR3 coding sequence is TGTGCCAGTAGTACAACAGGGGGCGGCACTGAAGCTTTCTTT. Translation gives CASSTTGGGTEAFF.

The V and J genes are TRBV27 and TRBJ2-5; a weak D match, TRBD2 (5 bases). V was cut by 11 bases and J by 2 bases, with 15 bases left in between. Per the germline V gene, CDR1 is MNHEY and CDR2 is SMNVEV (reference sequence). This CDR3 is 13 amino acids long. CDR3: CAAAGRRQETQYF. CDR3 DNA: TGTGCCGCTGCGGGCAGGAGACAAGAGACCCAGTACTTC.

CDR3 nucleotide sequence: TGTGCCATCAGACCTCGTGGAGGGGGCGGAGATACGCAGTATTTT. This translates into CAIRPRGGGGDTQYF. The chain employs TRBV10-3 and TRBJ2-3; maybe TRBD1 (7 bases). Germline values: CDR1 ENHRY, CDR2 SYGVKD. V lost 6 bases and J 5 bases, leaving 18 bases between the germline ends. The CDR3 covers 15 residues.

About this clone itself: Within the sample, other DNA sequences also encode this same CDR3. The V and J genes are TRBV9 and TRBJ2-1; 8 nucleotides line up with TRBD2. Germline CDR1 reads SGDLS; CDR2 reads YYNGEE. This CDR3 has 13 residues. The V gene end was trimmed by 1 base and the J gene end by 7 bases; junction bases not matched to a gene: 1. Here the CDR3 reads CASSVRGGNEQFF. In DNA form, the CDR3 reads TGTGCCAGCAGCGTACGGGGGGGAAATGAGCAGTTCTTC. Complete variable domain (other parts from reference TRBV9 and TRBJ2-1): DSGVTQTPKHLITATGQRVTLRCSPRSGDLSVYWYQQSLDQGLQFLIQYYNGEERAKGNILERFSAQQFPDLHSELNLSSLELGDSALYFCASSVRGGNEQFFGPGTRLTVL.

This clone was counted between two and nine times. V is TRBV19 and J is TRBJ1-4; D call uncertain. Trimming took 2 bases from V and 6 from J, leaving 10 bases between them. CDR1 is LNHDA and CDR2 is SQIVND in the germline V gene (reference sequence). CDR3 length equals 14 residues. In DNA form, the CDR3 reads TGTGCCAGTAGTATAAAGGGCGGGGATGAAAAACTGTTTTTT. This translates into CASSIKGGDEKLFF.

This chain links TRBV11-2 with TRBJ1-2; 10 positions match TRBD1. Trimming took 4 bases from V and 7 from J; bases not matched to a gene: 6. The CDR3 spans 14 residues. Germline-derived CDR1 and CDR2 are SGHAT and FQNNGV. The CDR3 here is CASSSDRGRGGYTF. The CDR3 DNA sequence: TGTGCCAGCAGCTCAGACAGGGGGCGAGGTGGCTACACCTTC.

This clone was detected a few times. This chain uses TRBV6-5 with TRBJ1-1, with TRBD1 as a possible D gene (6 bases). Per the germline V gene, CDR1 is MNHEY and CDR2 is SVGAGI. Trimming left V 0 bases short and J 4 bases short, with 12 bases between. CDR3 length: 15 amino acids. The CDR3 is CASSYSQRGSTEAFF. In nucleotides, the CDR3 is TGTGCCAGCAGTTACTCGCAGAGGGGGTCCACTGAAGCTTTCTTT.

This clone has a handful of counts. This rearrangement joins TRBV19 to TRBJ1-6; no clear D gene. V lost 7 bases and J lost 8, with 15 bases in between. Germline CDR1 reads LNHDA; CDR2 reads SQIVND (reference sequence). The CDR3 spans 14 residues. DNA for the CDR3: TGTGCCAGTAATTTGGCCGGGGTGTATTCACCCCTCCACTTT. Amino acid sequence: CASNLAGVYSPLHF.

The chain is built from TRBV30 and TRBJ2-5, with 8 bases aligning to TRBD1. Germline CDR1 GTSNPN, CDR2 SVGIG (reference sequence). V shed 2 bases, J shed 1 base, and the junction held 6 bases outside the gene matches. The CDR3 covers 15 residues. The CDR3 loop reads CAWSPGQGSQETQYF. Here the CDR3 DNA reads TGTGCCTGGAGTCCCGGACAGGGAAGCCAAGAGACCCAGTACTTC. Combining the CDR3 with reference TRBV30 and TRBJ2-5 gives the whole variable domain SQTIHQWPATLVQPVGSPLSLECTVEGTSNPNLYWYRQAAGRGLQLLFYSVGIGQISSEVPQNLSASRPQDRQFILSSKKLLLSDSGFYLCAWSPGQGSQETQYFGPGTRLLVL.

This clone was seen a single time. The chain uses TRBV10-1 and TRBJ2-3; D may be TRBD1 (6 bases). Germline values: CDR1 WNHNN, CDR2 SYGVQD (reference sequence). The CDR3 length is 13 residues. V lost 2 bases and J lost 8, with 11 bases in between. In DNA, the CDR3 is TGCGCCAGCAGTGAGGCCCTACAGGGTACGCAGTATTTT. It encodes CASSEALQGTQYF.

The chain couples TRBV12-3 or TRBV12-4 to TRBJ2-5; D not certain. V lost 3 bases, J lost 3 bases, and 5 bases lay in between. The CDR3 totals 12 residues. The CDR3 DNA follows: TGTGCCAGCAGTTTGAGTGAAGAGACCCAGTACTTC. Amino acid sequence: CASSLSEETQYF.

V gene TRBV7-2 combines with J gene TRBJ2-1; D is unresolved. Germline values: CDR1 SGHTA, CDR2 FQGNSA. Trimming shortened V by 1 base and J by 7 bases, and 11 bases separated the two germline ends. CDR3 length equals 14 residues. CDR3 region: CASSLETRPNEQFF. The CDR3 nucleotides are TGTGCCAGCAGCTTAGAGACACGGCCAAATGAGCAGTTCTTC.

V is TRBV5-1 and J is TRBJ2-7; 12 bases match TRBD1. The CDR3 runs to 14 residues. CDR1 and CDR2 (germline): SGHRS, YFSETQ. The V segment lost 5 bases and the J segment 6 bases; nucleotides outside the gene matches: 6. CDR3 loop: CASSPGTGGGEQYF. DNA for the CDR3: TGCGCCAGCAGTCCCGGGACAGGGGGCGGCGAGCAGTACTTC. Drawing the rest from reference TRBV5-1 and TRBJ2-7, the complete variable domain is KAGVTQTPRYLIKTRGQQVTLSCSPISGHRSVSWYQQTPGQGLQFLFEYFSETQRNKGNFPGRFSGRQFSNSRSEMNVSTLELGDSALYLCASSPGTGGGEQYFGPGTRLTVT.

The CDR3 sequence is CASSLALTGSETQYF. For the CDR3, the DNA is TGTGCCAGCAGCTTAGCCCTAACAGGGTCGGAGACCCAGTACTTC. V and J are TRBV11-1 and TRBJ2-5; TRBD1 might be the D (6 bases). Trimming took off 0 bases at V and 5 bases at J, with 13 bases between the two ends. CDR1 is SGHAT, CDR2 FQDESV, per germline (reference sequence). This CDR3 spans 15 amino acids.

The J gene is TRBJ2-2, the V gene TRBV7-9; D uncertain. Per the germline V gene, CDR1 is SEHNR and CDR2 is FQNEAQ (reference sequence). The V end lost 4 bases, the J end lost 3 bases, and 12 bases lay between the germline ends. CDR3 length: 15 amino acids. CDR3 residues: CASSYRTLDTGELFF. Written as DNA, the CDR3 is TGTGCCAGCAGCTATAGAACCCTCGACACCGGGGAGCTGTTTTTT.